This T cell receptor beta chain was found in a study of blood T cell repertoires in COVID-19. Overall study: The origin of the acute and convalescent COVID-19 samples was the United States, Italy and Spain. T cells, B-cell-depleted T cells, or PBMCs provided the cDNA or gDNA that served as material.

With 5 bases removed from V and 2 bases from J, the gap between germline ends came to 10 bases. CDR1 is SGHNT and CDR2 is YYREEE in the germline V gene (reference sequence). The CDR3 loop spans 14 amino acids. As processed by the authors: The authors estimated nucleated cell counts from reference gene primer amplification. TCRdb keeps only in-frame clones here, not all; method: immunoSEQ multiplex PCR. From that table come the V and J calls and clone size; the DNA was used to work out D and trimming. The sample has around 170,000 clones, roughly four fifths seen once; the top ten hold under 7.5%. The sample holds one count of this clone.

What was sequenced was peripheral blood. V and J are TRBV5-4 and TRBJ2-2, with D perhaps TRBD1 (5 bases). The TCR originated in a middle-aged woman with acute or convalescent COVID-19. The CDR3 is CASSSDRNTGELFF. Here the CDR3 DNA reads TGTGCCAGCAGTTCCGACAGAAACACCGGGGAGCTGTTTTTT.